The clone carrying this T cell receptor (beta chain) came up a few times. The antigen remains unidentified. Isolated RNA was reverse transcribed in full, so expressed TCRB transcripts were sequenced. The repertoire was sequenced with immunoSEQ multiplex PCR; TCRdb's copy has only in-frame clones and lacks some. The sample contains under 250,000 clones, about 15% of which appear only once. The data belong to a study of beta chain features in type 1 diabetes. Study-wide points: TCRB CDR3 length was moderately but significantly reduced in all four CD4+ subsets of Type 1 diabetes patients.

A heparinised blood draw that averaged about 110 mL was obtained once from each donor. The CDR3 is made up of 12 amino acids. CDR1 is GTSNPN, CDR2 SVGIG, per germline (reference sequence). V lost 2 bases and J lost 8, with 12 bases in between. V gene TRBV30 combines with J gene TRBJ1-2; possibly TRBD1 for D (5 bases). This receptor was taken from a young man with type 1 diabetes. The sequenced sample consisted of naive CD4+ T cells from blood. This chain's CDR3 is CAWSPGIWGYTF. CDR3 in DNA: TGTGCCTGGAGTCCAGGGATCTGGGGCTACACCTTC. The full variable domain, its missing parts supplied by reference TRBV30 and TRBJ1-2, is SQTIHQWPATLVQPVGSPLSLECTVEGTSNPNLYWYRQAAGRGLQLLFYSVGIGQISSEVPQNLSASRPQDRQFILSSKKLLLSDSGFYLCAWSPGIWGYTFGSGTRLTVV.